A single sample gave rise to the 29 T cell receptor beta chains below, sequenced in a study of somatic mutations in cytotoxic T cells in rheumatoid arthritis. Clones were sequenced by immunoSEQ multiplex PCR, and TCRdb holds only the in-frame ones, with some missing. The sample lists 25,000 to 30,000 clones, around 86% occurring once. Sequencing was done on a sample of CD8+ T cells sorted from blood. The receptors originated from an adult with rheumatoid arthritis.

This clone was seen just once. Its ends do not fully match the called genes, so a read error is possible. This rearrangement joins TRBV2 to TRBJ2-7; a possible D gene is TRBD1 (6 bases). Germline loops: CDR1 SNHLY, CDR2 FYNNEI. The CDR3 length is 14 residues. CDR3: CARSGPQGSYEQYF. The CDR3, as DNA: TGTGCCAGGAGTGGTCCCCAGGGGTCCTACGAGCAGTACTTC.

V and J are TRBV7-2 and TRBJ2-1; 11 bases line up with TRBD2. V was pared by 1 base and J by 7 bases, with 3 bases of the junction left unmatched. This CDR3 is 15 amino acids long. CDR1 and CDR2 from the germline V gene are SGHTA and FQGNSA. For the CDR3, the DNA is TGTGCCAGCAGCTTAGTGGCTAGCGGGGGGAATGAGCAGTTCTTC. Translation gives CASSLVASGGNEQFF. Together with reference TRBV7-2 and TRBJ2-1, the CDR3 gives the full variable domain: GAGVSQSPSNKVTEKGKDVELRCDPISGHTALYWYRQSLGQGLEFLIYFQGNSAPDKSGLPSDRFSAERTGGSVSTLTIQRTQQEDSAVYLCASSLVASGGNEQFFGPGTRLTVL.

The gene calls are TRBV4-2 and TRBJ2-7; a weak D match, TRBD1 (6 bases). The CDR3 sequence is 15 residues long. V lost 0 bases and J lost 5, with 14 bases in between. Germline CDR1 and CDR2: LGHNA and YNFKEQ. DNA of the CDR3: TGTGCCAGCAGCCAAGAAGGGGACAAGTATAACGAGCAGTACTTC. Residues: CASSQEGDKYNEQYF.

The chain combines TRBV5-1 with TRBJ2-7; no clear D gene. The germline V gene has CDR1 SGHRS and CDR2 YFSETQ. The ends were cut back, 0 bases at V and 0 bases at J, with 16 bases in the middle. The CDR3 sequence is 17 residues long. CDR3 coding DNA: TGCGCCAGCAGCTTGGACCTGTTGGGCCCTAGCTCCTACGAGCAGTACTTC. Translation gives CASSLDLLGPSSYEQYF.

V and J are TRBV5-6 and TRBJ2-5; possibly TRBD1 for D (6 bases). Germline CDR1 and CDR2: SGHDT and YYEEEE. This CDR3 has 14 amino acids. Trimming took 3 bases from V and 1 from J, leaving 10 bases between them. CDR3 DNA: TGTGCCAGCAGCTCCTGGACAGCCCAAGAGACCCAGTACTTC. Translated: CASSSWTAQETQYF.

The chain combines TRBV7-6 with TRBJ2-1; 12 bases map to TRBD2. This CDR3 has 18 residues. The ends lost 5 bases at V and 2 bases at J; junction bases unmatched: 10. The germline V gene has CDR1 SGHVS and CDR2 FNYEAQ. CDR3 coding DNA: TGTGCCAGCAGCATACTAGCGGGAGGCGTTAATACCTACAATGAGCAGTTCTTC. As protein: CASSILAGGVNTYNEQFF.

The count of this clone is one. The J gene is TRBJ1-6, the V gene TRBV6-6; 8 positions agree with TRBD1. The CDR3 runs 15 residues. Trimming removed 7 bases from V and 5 bases from J; junction bases left unmatched: 7. Germline CDR1 MNHNY, CDR2 SVGAGI (reference sequence). CDR3 loop: CASIHTTGDNSPLHF. CDR3 coding DNA: TGTGCCAGCATTCACACGACAGGGGATAATTCACCCCTCCACTTT.

V gene TRBV5-4 combines with J gene TRBJ1-2; the D is unclear. Trimming took off 0 bases at V and 4 bases at J, with 10 bases between the two ends. CDR1 and CDR2 (germline): SGHNT, YYREEE (reference sequence). The CDR3 covers 14 residues. The CDR3 sequence: CASSLDQDPYGYTF. The CDR3 DNA is TGTGCCAGCAGCTTGGACCAGGATCCCTATGGCTACACCTTC.

This clone was counted between two and nine times. V and J are TRBV6-6 and TRBJ1-1; D ambiguous. Germline V CDR1 and CDR2: MNHNY, SVGAGI (reference sequence). With 5 bases removed from V and 1 base from J, the gap between germline ends came to 11 bases. CDR3 length: 14 amino acids. The CDR3 nucleotides are TGTGCCAGCAGTGCGAGTCGGGGGAACACTGAAGCTTTCTTT. Translated: CASSASRGNTEAFF.

V gene TRBV2 combines with J gene TRBJ2-5; 7 nucleotides line up with TRBD2. The V gene end was trimmed by 0 bases and the J gene end by 1 base; junction bases not matched to a gene: 8. The germline V gene encodes CDR1 SNHLY and CDR2 FYNNEI. This CDR3 contains 17 residues. The chain's CDR3 is CASSEALRGGGQETQYF. CDR3 nucleotide sequence: TGTGCCAGCAGTGAAGCGCTTCGGGGCGGGGGCCAAGAGACCCAGTACTTC.

The chain links TRBV5-1 to TRBJ1-1, with 8 bases matching TRBD1. The CDR3 is 15 amino acids. V gave up 4 bases and J gave up 6 bases; unmatched junction bases: 11. Germline V CDR1 and CDR2: SGHRS, YFSETQ. CDR3 region: CASSLNSGGGSEAFF. DNA for the CDR3: TGCGCCAGCAGCCTAAACTCAGGGGGCGGGTCTGAAGCTTTCTTT.

A single count supports this clone. The rearrangement joins TRBV19 to TRBJ1-5; weak D call: TRBD1 (6 bases). CDR3 length: 15 amino acids. V dropped 6 bases and J dropped 3 bases, with 15 bases sitting between them. In germline, CDR1 is LNHDA, CDR2 SQIVND (reference sequence). In DNA form, the CDR3 reads TGTGCCAGTAGCCCGACAGGTATAGCCAATCAGCCCCAGCATTTT. Translated, it gives CASSPTGIANQPQHF.

This chain connects TRBV6-1 to TRBJ1-2, with 8 bases matching TRBD1. From germline, CDR1 is MNHNS and CDR2 SASEGT. Losses at the gene ends were 1 base for V and 4 bases for J; bases not matched to a gene: 5. There are 15 residues in the CDR3. CDR3 coding DNA: TGTGCCAGCAGTGAAGAGACAGGGGTGGCCTATGGCTACACCTTC. It yields the protein CASSEETGVAYGYTF.

The chain couples TRBV11-2 to TRBJ2-1; D is uncertain. The CDR3 consists of 15 residues. The V end was cut by 5 bases, the J end by 4 bases, with 15 bases between. Germline V gives CDR1 SGHAT, CDR2 FQNNGV. This CDR3 reads CASSAFAREYNEQFF. In DNA form, the CDR3 reads TGTGCCAGCAGCGCCTTCGCTAGGGAATACAATGAGCAGTTCTTC.

This chain connects TRBV7-9 to TRBJ1-2; D uncertain. V was pared by 0 bases and J by 6 bases, with 20 bases between. The CDR3 spans 17 residues. The germline CDR1 and CDR2 sequences are SEHNR and FQNEAQ (reference sequence). DNA of the CDR3: TGTGCCAGCAGCTTAGCTCCCGCTGGCGGAGTTTTAAATGGCTACACCTTC. It yields the protein CASSLAPAGGVLNGYTF.

The rearrangement joins TRBV7-9 to TRBJ2-3; D is possibly TRBD1 or TRBD2 (5 bases each). The CDR3 is 15 residues long. CDR1 and CDR2 from the germline V gene are SEHNR and FQNEAQ (reference sequence). The germline V and J ends were trimmed by 4 bases and 0 bases, with 11 bases remaining between them. For the CDR3, the DNA is TGTGCCAGCAGCTCCCTCTGGGGGAGCACAGATACGCAGTATTTT. Protein sequence: CASSSLWGSTDTQYF.

This chain connects TRBV7-9 to TRBJ2-6; 7 nucleotides match TRBD1. J lost 0 bases, V lost 0 bases, and 2 bases had no gene match. The germline V gene has CDR1 SEHNR and CDR2 FQNEAQ (reference sequence). The CDR3 totals 17 residues. This CDR3 is CASSLADRSSGANVLTF. The CDR3 bases are TGTGCCAGCAGCTTAGCGGACAGGAGCTCTGGGGCCAACGTCCTGACTTTC.

This rearrangement joins TRBV15 to TRBJ2-7; tentative D call: TRBD2 (6 bases). The CDR3 length is 15 residues. Deletions cut 0 bases from V and 6 bases from J, with 15 bases between. Germline assignment: CDR1 LNHNV and CDR2 YYDKDF (reference sequence). The CDR3: CATSRDGGMAGEQYF. The CDR3 DNA follows: TGTGCCACCAGCAGAGATGGCGGGATGGCGGGCGAGCAGTACTTC.

CDR3 sequence (DNA): TGCGCCAGCAGCACCGATCCCCGAGGCGGGAGGCTCGATGAGCAGTTCTTC. This sequence encodes CASSTDPRGGRLDEQFF. The chain has TRBV5-1 and TRBJ2-1; 8 positions match TRBD2. The ends lost 4 bases at V and 8 bases at J; junction bases unmatched: 17. Germline V gives CDR1 SGHRS, CDR2 YFSETQ. The CDR3 is 17 amino acids.

The chain combines TRBV2 with TRBJ2-5; TRBD1 matches at 7 bases. Trimming at V came to 6 bases and at J to 2 bases, leaving 9 bases not matched to a gene. The length of the CDR3 is 15 residues. Per the germline V gene, CDR1 is SNHLY and CDR2 is FYNNEI. CDR3 residues: CASRGKGTAQETQYF. CDR3 nucleotides: TGTGCCAGCAGGGGAAAAGGGACAGCTCAAGAGACCCAGTACTTC.

This sequence joins TRBV5-1 and TRBJ1-6; 8 positions match TRBD1. In germline, CDR1 is SGHRS, CDR2 YFSETQ. Trimming took 0 bases from V and 7 from J; bases not matched to a gene: 6. The CDR3 loop spans 16 amino acids. The CDR3 loop reads CASSLEDRVGNSPLHF. CDR3 DNA sequence: TGCGCCAGCAGCTTGGAGGACAGGGTAGGAAATTCACCCCTCCACTTT.

The V call is TRBV6-5, the J call TRBJ2-5; TRBD1 agrees at 7 bases. The trim removed 0 bases at V and 5 bases at J, leaving 3 bases unmatched. This CDR3 region has 14 residues. CDR1 is MNHEY and CDR2 is SVGAGI in the germline V gene. This CDR3 is CASSYSGGQETQYF. The CDR3 nucleotides are TGTGCCAGCAGTTACTCAGGGGGCCAGGAGACCCAGTACTTC.

This clone has just a few counts. The genes are TRBV19 and TRBJ2-7, with D perhaps TRBD1 or TRBD2 (5 bases each). This CDR3 is built from 14 residues. V lost 0 bases and J lost 4, with 10 bases in between. From germline, CDR1 is LNHDA and CDR2 SQIVND (reference sequence). CDR3 residues: CASSIELGVYEQYF. CDR3 in DNA: TGTGCCAGTAGTATAGAGCTGGGGGTATACGAGCAGTACTTC.

This clone was counted between two and nine times. The chain is built from TRBV5-8 and TRBJ2-1; no firm D call. CDR1 and CDR2 (germline): SGHTS, YDEGEE. Trimming pared 1 base from V and 5 bases from J, leaving 16 bases between. The CDR3 extends over 16 amino acids. CDR3 protein: CASSLKFPLLNNEQFF. The CDR3 DNA sequence: TGTGCCAGCAGCTTGAAGTTCCCTCTCCTCAACAATGAGCAGTTCTTC.

This clone was seen a handful of times. This chain connects TRBV4-1 to TRBJ1-1; no firm D call. V lost 3 bases to trimming and J lost 4 bases, with 9 bases between them. This CDR3 spans 13 amino acids. In germline, CDR1 is MGHRA, CDR2 YSYEKL. For the CDR3, the DNA is TGCGCCAGCAGCCAGGGAGATGGCACTGAAGCTTTCTTT. Its protein product is CASSQGDGTEAFF.

The chain joins TRBV7-6 to TRBJ2-3; TRBD2 agrees at 11 bases. The germline V gene has CDR1 SGHVS and CDR2 FNYEAQ. This CDR3 is 18 amino acids long. V lost 5 bases to trimming and J lost 3 bases; unmatched junction nucleotides: 13. The CDR3: CASSPLSASGGQTDTQYF. DNA of the CDR3: TGTGCCAGCAGCCCTCTCTCGGCTAGCGGGGGGCAGACAGATACGCAGTATTTT.

The chain couples TRBV6-5 to TRBJ2-7; no reliable D call. The CDR3 covers 15 residues. Trimming took 6 bases from V and 0 from J, leaving 15 bases between them. Germline CDR1 and CDR2: MNHEY and SVGAGI. This CDR3 is CASSPTRMISYEQYF. CDR3 nucleotides: TGTGCCAGCAGCCCTACACGTATGATCTCCTACGAGCAGTACTTC.

The J gene is TRBJ2-7, the V gene TRBV6-6; D is uncertain. The CDR3 is made up of 11 amino acids. The germline CDR1 and CDR2 sequences are MNHNY and SVGAGI (reference sequence). V dropped 2 bases and J dropped 7 bases, with 6 bases sitting between them. The CDR3 sequence is CASSYPPEQYF. CDR3 bases: TGTGCCAGCAGTTACCCTCCAGAGCAGTACTTC.

The chain combines TRBV11-2 with TRBJ1-4; D ambiguous. Trimming pared 6 bases from V and 0 bases from J, leaving 8 bases between. CDR3 length: 14 residues. Germline CDR1 and CDR2: SGHAT and FQNNGV. The CDR3 DNA is TGTGCCAGCAGGGGAGACGCAACTAATGAAAAACTGTTTTTT. This translates into CASRGDATNEKLFF.